The entry below gives a single TCR beta chain sequence along with its context. The CDR3 totals 14 residues. The ends were cut back, 5 bases at V and 2 bases at J, with 12 bases in the middle. Germline-derived CDR1 and CDR2 are PRHDT and FYEKMQ (reference sequence). TCRdb passed the 5' RACE reads through MiXCR, listing each CDR3 protein once. Seen here are under 60,000 distinct CDR3 sequences, around 28% observed once, and the top ten hold approximately 2%. The rearrangement links TRBV13 to TRBJ1-2; D perhaps matches TRBD1 (6 bases). The sequenced sample was naive CD4+ T cells sorted from blood. Subset here: naive CD4+ T cells, CD4+CD45RA+CD25-. The clonotype comes from a female donor with breast cancer. The CDR3 bases are TGTGCCAGCAGCCTACTCGGACAGAACTATGGCTACACCTTC. It is translated as CASSLLGQNYGYTF.